This section outlines one T cell receptor beta chain sequence together with its context. The antigen remains unidentified. The sample belongs to a study of T cell responses to AZD1222 COVID-19 vaccine. Study-level information: Timing groups of about 4 and about 12 weeks for second doses were pooled.

Assay used: immunoSEQ multiplex PCR; TCRdb lists only in-frame clones, some missing. The repertoire holds approximately 84,000 clones, with 75% to 90% as singletons. General study findings and limits: It was only six AZD1222 recipients who were seropositive at baseline.

This receptor was taken from an adult in good health. This material consisted of peripheral blood, taken on day 0 of AZD1222 vaccination.

The CDR3: CASRASSRELFF. In DNA, the CDR3 is TGTGCCAGCAGAGCCTCTTCCCGGGAGCTGTTTTTT. This chain uses TRBV28 with TRBJ2-2; the D is unclear. V was cut by 6 bases and J by 9 bases, with 11 bases left in between. Germline CDR1 and CDR2: MDHEN and SYDVKM. This CDR3 is built from 12 residues.